These 21 T cell receptor beta chains came from one sample sequenced in a study of CD8 T cells in ankylosing spondylitis. Findings and limits, study-wide: Made up of roughly 8 highly homologous variants, a TCR beta motif appeared characteristic of ankylosing spondylitis blood.

TCRdb re-called the 5' RACE reads through MiXCR, storing one row per CDR3 protein. The sample contains fewer than 450,000 distinct CDR3 sequences, under 20% of which appear only once. These receptors' antigens are unknown. The sequenced sample consisted of blood, either unsorted or a sorted T cell fraction (not recorded which). The receptors shown here come from a male donor with ankylosing spondylitis.

Many counts were recorded for this clonotype. The CDR3 loop is CASSLAGLAGGYEQYF. In DNA, the CDR3 is TGTGCCAGCAGCTTAGCGGGACTAGCGGGAGGGTACGAGCAGTACTTC. The V and J genes are TRBV7-8 and TRBJ2-7; the match to TRBD2 covers 16 bases. V was clipped by 0 bases and J by 4 bases; unmatched bases: 0. This CDR3 comprises 16 residues. Germline CDR1 is SGHVS and CDR2 is FQNEAQ.

This clonotype was seen once. This chain connects TRBV29-1 to TRBJ2-5; 9 bases agree with TRBD1. Germline CDR1 is SQVTM and CDR2 is ANQGSEA. Germline trimming cut 4 bases from V and 9 bases from J; bases unmatched to any gene: 9. This CDR3 is built from 13 residues. The CDR3 protein is CSVVTGGWESQYF. The DNA of the CDR3 is TGCAGCGTTGTTACAGGGGGCTGGGAGTCCCAGTACTTC.

The sample holds a few counts of this clonotype. The chain recombines TRBV27 with TRBJ2-2, with D perhaps assigned TRBD1 or TRBD2 (5 bases each). V shed 5 bases and J shed 1 base, with 8 bases lying between them. CDR3 length: 14 residues. Germline assignment: CDR1 MNHEY and CDR2 SMNVEV (reference sequence). CDR3 amino acids: CASSEGLNTGELFF. For the CDR3, the DNA is TGTGCCAGCAGTGAGGGGTTGAACACCGGGGAGCTGTTTTTT.

The chain uses TRBV5-1 and TRBJ1-4; 7 bases match TRBD1. The CDR3 runs to 15 residues. CDR1 is SGHRS, CDR2 YFSETQ, per germline. V shed 4 bases and J 4 bases; nucleotides not matched to a gene: 7. The CDR3 DNA reads TGCGCCAGCAGCGGAGGGACAGCGGTTAATGAAAAACTGTTTTTT. Translated: CASSGGTAVNEKLFF.

The table lists this clonotype with many counts. The chain has TRBV12-3 or TRBV12-4 and TRBJ2-1, with 10 bases that match TRBD1. J was trimmed by 8 bases and V by 4 bases; bases with no gene match: 8. The CDR3 length is 15 residues. The CDR3 nucleotides read TGTGCCAGCAGTTACCGGGACAGGGGTCGATATGAGCAGTTCTTC. Translation gives CASSYRDRGRYEQFF.

The chain uses TRBV11-3 and TRBJ1-6; D is uncertain. The CDR3 contains 14 residues. V lost 5 bases, J lost 8 bases, and 13 bases lay in between. Looked up from germline, CDR1 is SGHNT and CDR2 is YENEEA. DNA of the CDR3: TGTGCCAGCAGCCCTGGCGGGAGGGATTCACCCCTCCACTTT. Translated, it gives CASSPGGRDSPLHF. Using reference TRBV11-3 and TRBJ1-6 for the parts outside the CDR3, the full variable domain is EAGVVQSPRYKIIEKKQPVAFWCNPISGHNTLYWYLQNLGQGPELLIRYENEEAVDDSQLPKDRFSAERLKGVDSTLKIQPAELGDSAVYLCASSPGGRDSPLHFGNGTRLTVT.

V is TRBV7-8 and J is TRBJ2-7, with 7 bases matching TRBD2. The CDR3 contains 15 residues. Germline V gene lookup returns CDR1 SGHVS and CDR2 FQNEAQ. The trim removed 3 bases at V and 2 bases at J, leaving 7 bases unmatched. The CDR3 spells CASSFPAGKAYEQYF. DNA for the CDR3: TGTGCCAGCAGCTTTCCAGCGGGAAAGGCCTACGAGCAGTACTTC.

The rearrangement joins TRBV7-8 to TRBJ2-3; no reliable D call. CDR1 is SGHVS, CDR2 FQNEAQ, per germline. The CDR3 is 14 amino acids. Between the trimmed V and J ends, which lost 6 bases and 1 base, there was a span of 11 bases. The CDR3 DNA reads as TGTGCCAGCAGTTGGGGTTCCCGCACAGATACGCAGTATTTT. Protein: CASSWGSRTDTQYF. The complete variable domain, with remaining parts taken from reference TRBV7-8 and TRBJ2-3, reads GAGVSQSPRYKVAKRGQDVALRCDPISGHVSLFWYQQALGQGPEFLTYFQNEAQLDKSGLPSDRFFAERPEGSVSTLKIQRTQQEDSAVYLCASSWGSRTDTQYFGPGTRLTVL.

This clonotype was detected many times. The CDR3 coding sequence is TGCAGCGTTGATGGGGGCAGTTGGGCCCCAGATACGCAGTATTTT. Its protein is CSVDGGSWAPDTQYF. The chain uses TRBV29-1 and TRBJ2-3, with D possibly being TRBD1 (6 bases). The CDR3 is 15 amino acids. The V gene's germline CDR1 is SQVTM and CDR2 ANQGSEA. Trimming shortened V by 3 bases and J by 4 bases, and 17 bases separated the two germline ends.

The chain recombines TRBV6-2 or TRBV6-3 with TRBJ1-1; weak D call: TRBD1 (5 bases). CDR1 is MNHEY and CDR2 is SVGEGT in the germline V gene. Trimming removed 5 bases at V and 4 bases at J, with 17 bases between. The length of the CDR3 is 15 residues. The CDR3 spells CASSGGASWGTEAFF. The CDR3 nucleotides read TGTGCCAGCAGTGGAGGGGCCAGCTGGGGCACTGAAGCTTTCTTT.

V gene TRBV7-8 combines with J gene TRBJ1-1, with D perhaps TRBD1 (6 bases). In germline, CDR1 is SGHVS, CDR2 FQNEAQ. This CDR3 spans 15 amino acids. The ends were cut back, 4 bases at V and 11 bases at J, with 23 bases in the middle. In DNA form, the CDR3 reads TGTGCCAGCAGCTCCCCAACCGGGGGCCAAACGATGGCTTTCTTT. Translated, it gives CASSSPTGGQTMAFF.

This clonotype appeared a few times. The chain combines TRBV7-2 with TRBJ1-2; tentative D call: TRBD1 (6 bases). Germline CDR1 and CDR2: SGHTA and FQGNSA. The ends were cut back, 6 bases at V and 7 bases at J, with 12 bases in the middle. The CDR3 is made up of 12 amino acids. CDR3 sequence (DNA): TGTGCCAGCAGTTCAGGGGTTCTTGGCTACACCTTC. Translation gives CASSSGVLGYTF. Looking up the rest from reference TRBV7-2 and TRBJ1-2 gives the full variable domain: GAGVSQSPSNKVTEKGKDVELRCDPISGHTALYWYRQSLGQGLEFLIYFQGNSAPDKSGLPSDRFSAERTGGSVSTLTIQRTQQEDSAVYLCASSSGVLGYTFGSGTRLTVV.

This clonotype came up a few times. The V gene is TRBV24-1, the J gene TRBJ2-3; D is perhaps TRBD1 or TRBD2 (5 bases each). The CDR3 has 14 amino acids. V lost 6 bases and J lost 0, with 9 bases in between. The germline V gene has CDR1 KGHDR and CDR2 SFDVKD. CDR3 DNA: TGTGCCACCAGTACTTGGGGGAGCACAGATACGCAGTATTTT. Amino acid sequence: CATSTWGSTDTQYF.

The gene calls are TRBV25-1 and TRBJ2-5, with D unresolved. This CDR3 contains 15 residues. Deletions cut 1 base from V and 3 bases from J, with 12 bases between. CDR1 is MGHDK, CDR2 SYGVNS, per germline. The CDR3: CASSESKRLEETQYF. The CDR3 DNA reads as TGTGCCAGCAGTGAATCTAAACGATTAGAAGAGACCCAGTACTTC.

A few counts support this clonotype. The chain uses TRBV6-4 and TRBJ2-7; 9 bases agree with TRBD1. The CDR3 has 13 amino acids. Germline lookup yields CDR1 MRHNA and CDR2 SNTAGT. The ends lost 9 bases at V and 6 bases at J; junction bases unmatched: 9. CDR3 in DNA: TGTGCCAGTCAACCGGGACAGGGAACCGAGCAGTACTTC. It codes for CASQPGQGTEQYF.

The gene calls are TRBV18 and TRBJ1-4, with D unclear. Germline loops: CDR1 KGHSH, CDR2 LQKENI. V was clipped by 2 bases and J by 5 bases, with 9 bases between them. This CDR3 contains 14 residues. CDR3 DNA sequence: TGTGCCAGCTCACCATGGGCAGGCAATGAAAAACTGTTTTTT. It specifies CASSPWAGNEKLFF.

This clonotype was counted many times. V and J are TRBV12-3 or TRBV12-4 and TRBJ2-1, with 12 bases that match TRBD1. The CDR3 length is 17 residues. The J segment lost 5 bases and the V segment lost 6 bases, leaving 11 bases of the junction unmatched. The CDR3 reads CASRRTGGQGAHNEQFF. Here the CDR3 DNA reads TGTGCCAGCAGGCGGACCGGGGGACAGGGGGCACACAATGAGCAGTTCTTC.

At least ten counts were recorded for this clonotype. This chain joins TRBV5-5 and TRBJ2-1; 7 bases agree with TRBD2. In germline, CDR1 is SGHKS, CDR2 YYEKEE (reference sequence). This CDR3 is built from 16 residues. The V segment lost 1 base and the J segment 2 bases; nucleotides outside the gene matches: 6. This CDR3 is CASSLWAGATYNEQFF. The CDR3 bases are TGTGCCAGCAGCTTGTGGGCGGGAGCGACCTACAATGAGCAGTTCTTC. Full variable domain (missing parts from reference TRBV5-5 and TRBJ2-1): DAGVTQSPTHLIKTRGQQVTLRCSPISGHKSVSWYQQVLGQGPQFIFQYYEKEERGRGNFPDRFSARQFPNYSSELNVNALLLGDSALYLCASSLWAGATYNEQFFGPGTRLTVL.

This clonotype was observed many times. The gene calls are TRBV5-1 and TRBJ2-7, with D uncertain. Germline V lookup: CDR1 SGHRS, CDR2 YFSETQ. The V end was cut by 0 bases, the J end by 0 bases, with 7 bases between. The CDR3 runs to 14 residues. DNA for the CDR3: TGCGCCAGCAGCTTGGGCCGGAGCTCCTACGAGCAGTACTTC. The encoded protein is CASSLGRSSYEQYF.

The chain couples TRBV6-2 or TRBV6-3 to TRBJ1-4, with D uncertain. Germline-derived CDR1 and CDR2 are MNHEY and SVGEGT. V lost 0 bases and J lost 8, with 7 bases in between. The CDR3 length is 13 residues. This CDR3 is CASSYSTPEKLFF. CDR3 DNA sequence: TGTGCCAGCAGTTACTCGACGCCGGAAAAACTGTTTTTT.

This clonotype turned up a few times. This chain joins TRBV6-5 and TRBJ2-3; the match to TRBD2 covers 7 bases. There are 13 residues in the CDR3. The V gene end was trimmed by 0 bases and the J gene end by 8 bases; junction bases not matched to a gene: 2. The germline gives CDR1 MNHEY, CDR2 SVGAGI. The chain's CDR3 is CASSYSGGGTQYF. The CDR3 region has the DNA TGTGCCAGCAGTTACTCTGGGGGGGGTACGCAGTATTTT.